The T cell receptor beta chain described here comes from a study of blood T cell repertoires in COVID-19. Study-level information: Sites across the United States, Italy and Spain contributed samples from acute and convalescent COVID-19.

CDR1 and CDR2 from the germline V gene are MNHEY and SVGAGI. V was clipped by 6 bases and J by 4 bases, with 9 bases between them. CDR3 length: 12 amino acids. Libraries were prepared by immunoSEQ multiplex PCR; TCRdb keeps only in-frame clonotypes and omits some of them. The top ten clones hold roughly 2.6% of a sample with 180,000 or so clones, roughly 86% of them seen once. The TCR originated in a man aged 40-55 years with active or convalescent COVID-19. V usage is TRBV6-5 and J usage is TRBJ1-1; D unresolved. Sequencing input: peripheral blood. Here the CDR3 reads CASSGGSTEAFF. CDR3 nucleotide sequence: TGTGCCAGCAGCGGTGGTAGCACTGAAGCTTTCTTT.